The 5 T cell receptor beta chains below all came from one sample that was sequenced in a study of CD8+ T cells in alopecia areata. The sequencing template was cDNA reverse transcribed from extracted RNA. Method: immunoSEQ multiplex PCR; TCRdb's copy keeps in-frame clones and lacks some. The repertoire has fewer than 200,000 clones, 59% of them found once; the top ten carry 14% to 15%. This material consisted of CD4+ T cells sorted from blood, taken at week 0. The receptors here all came from a human donor with alopecia areata.

V gene TRBV28 combines with J gene TRBJ2-7; perhaps TRBD1 as D (6 bases). V was pared by 3 bases and J by 0 bases, with 12 bases between. The germline gives CDR1 MDHEN, CDR2 SYDVKM. The CDR3 contains 15 residues. DNA for the CDR3: TGTGCCAGCAGTTTCCCCGGGACACCCTCCTACGAGCAGTACTTC. It yields the protein CASSFPGTPSYEQYF.

The chain carries TRBV6-1 and TRBJ1-2; 7 bases map to TRBD1. J lost 4 bases, V lost 2 bases, and 7 bases had no gene match. CDR1 and CDR2 from the germline V gene are MNHNS and SASEGT. This CDR3 has 15 amino acids. CDR3 amino acids: CASSESRDSFYGYTF. CDR3 bases: TGTGCCAGCAGTGAAAGTAGGGACAGCTTCTATGGCTACACCTTC.

This clone was recorded once. The chain has TRBV9 and TRBJ1-6; D is possibly TRBD1 (6 bases). This CDR3 spans 14 amino acids. Germline V gene data show CDR1 as SGDLS and CDR2 as YYNGEE. The V end was cut by 4 bases, the J end by 7 bases, with 12 bases between. Here the CDR3 DNA reads TGTGCCAGCAGCCTAGGACAGAGCAATTCACCCCTCCACTTT. Translation gives CASSLGQSNSPLHF.

The J gene is TRBJ2-3, the V gene TRBV11-1, with D unclear. CDR1 is SGHAT and CDR2 is FQDESV in the germline V gene (reference sequence). The CDR3 runs 14 residues. The V gene lost 1 base and the J gene lost 2 bases, with 7 bases spanning the gap. CDR3 in amino acids: CASSLGPSTDTQYF. CDR3 nucleotide sequence: TGTGCCAGCAGCTTAGGCCCGTCCACAGATACGCAGTATTTT.

V is TRBV29-1 and J is TRBJ2-2; D unclear. This CDR3 is built from 11 residues. Germline V lookup: CDR1 SQVTM, CDR2 ANQGSEA. Trimming took off 7 bases at V and 6 bases at J, with 9 bases between the two ends. CDR3 nucleotide sequence: TGCAGCGGGATGGGCGCCGGGGAGCTGTTTTTT. Its translation: CSGMGAGELFF.